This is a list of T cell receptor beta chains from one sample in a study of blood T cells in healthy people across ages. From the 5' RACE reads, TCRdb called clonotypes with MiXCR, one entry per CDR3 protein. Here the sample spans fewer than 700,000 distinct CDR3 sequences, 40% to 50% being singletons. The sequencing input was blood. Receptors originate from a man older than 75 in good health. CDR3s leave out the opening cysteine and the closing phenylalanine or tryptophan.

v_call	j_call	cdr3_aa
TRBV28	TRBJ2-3	ASSQRGPLGGTDTQY
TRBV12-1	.	ASSFALAKLAEQY
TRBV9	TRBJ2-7	ARSPGLESYEQY
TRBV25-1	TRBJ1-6	ASRETGGGSPLH
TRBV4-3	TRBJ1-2	ASSQLTGSYGYA
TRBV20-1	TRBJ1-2	SARTTALGYGYT
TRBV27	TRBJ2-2	ASSLSGHATGELF
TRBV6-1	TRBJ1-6	ASSEGGVWGNSPLH
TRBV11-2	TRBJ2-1	ASSLAGTSGLGQF
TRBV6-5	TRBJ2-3	ASSYSVGSTDTQY
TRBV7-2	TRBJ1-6	ASSNLDSANSPLH
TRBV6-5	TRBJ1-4	ASCRGQRTGELF
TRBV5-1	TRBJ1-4	ASSPSTGGLNEKLF
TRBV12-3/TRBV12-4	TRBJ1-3	ASSSTGITGNTIY
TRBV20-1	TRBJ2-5	GAHPGQGQETQY
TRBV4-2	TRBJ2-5	ASSQVGTQETQY
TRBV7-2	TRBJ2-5	ASTLYGGLPETQY
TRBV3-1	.	AGSQRTSRATQY
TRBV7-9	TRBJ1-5	ASSPGQGAYYQPQH